Below, 29 T cell receptor beta chains from the same sample are listed, as sequenced in a study of shared clonotypes between healthy human individuals. This table comes from immunoSEQ multiplex PCR, and its TCRdb copy is limited to in-frame clones, with some not included. The sample holds about 1 million clones, roughly 70% seen once. The specimen sequenced was memory CD4+ T cells sorted from blood. Subset reported: CD45RA-negative fraction. These receptors originate from a man aged 18 to 35 in good health.

This clone has only one observation. The genes are TRBV7-2 and TRBJ2-7, with 12 bases lining up with TRBD2. Germline values: CDR1 SGHTA, CDR2 FQGNSA. The CDR3 extends over 15 amino acids. The trim removed 5 bases at V and 2 bases at J, leaving 4 bases unmatched. DNA for the CDR3: TGTGCCAGCAGCGTAACTAGCGGGGGGACCTACGAGCAGTACTTC. Translating gives CASSVTSGGTYEQYF.

The chain has TRBV7-8 and TRBJ2-3; a possible D gene is TRBD2 (6 bases). The ends were cut back, 5 bases at V and 2 bases at J, with 14 bases in the middle. The CDR3 length is 15 residues. Germline CDR1 SGHVS, CDR2 FQNEAQ. Here the CDR3 DNA reads TGTGCCAGCAGCCCCGGGGGACTGCTCACAGATACGCAGTATTTT. Translated, it gives CASSPGGLLTDTQYF.

The sample holds a few counts of this clone. The V call is TRBV28, the J call TRBJ1-3; D possibly corresponds to TRBD1 (6 bases). The CDR3 loop spans 14 amino acids. Trimming pared 7 bases from V and 7 bases from J, leaving 17 bases between. From germline, CDR1 is MDHEN and CDR2 SYDVKM. CDR3 in DNA: TGTGCCAGCAACCTGCAGGGGCCTCGTAACACCATATATTTT. This translates into CASNLQGPRNTIYF.

This clone was counted only a few times. Other DNA sequences in the same sample also yield this CDR3. This chain joins TRBV30 and TRBJ1-1; TRBD1 is a possible D gene (6 bases). From germline, CDR1 is GTSNPN and CDR2 SVGIG (reference sequence). CDR3 length equals 13 residues. Trimming stripped 2 bases from V and 1 base from J, with 8 bases between. The DNA of the CDR3 is TGTGCCTGGAGTAGAGGGGGGAACACTGAAGCTTTCTTT. Translation: CAWSRGGNTEAFF.

The V and J genes are TRBV10-3 and TRBJ2-7; 7 bases fit TRBD1. Germline loops: CDR1 ENHRY, CDR2 SYGVKD. J lost 0 bases, V lost 9 bases, and 5 bases had no gene match. The CDR3 runs to 13 residues. CDR3 bases: TGTGCCATGGGGACAGAACCCTCCTACGAGCAGTACTTC. This gives the protein CAMGTEPSYEQYF.

V and J are TRBV18 and TRBJ2-2; D might be TRBD2 (5 bases). The CDR3 is made up of 12 amino acids. V was clipped by 8 bases and J by 7 bases, with 11 bases between them. The germline V gene has CDR1 KGHSH and CDR2 LQKENI. The CDR3 here is CASAPRGGELFF. CDR3 DNA: TGTGCCAGCGCTCCTCGGGGCGGGGAGCTGTTTTTT.

V usage is TRBV5-6 and J usage is TRBJ2-5; the match to TRBD1 covers 11 bases. The end of the DNA fits TRBJ2-7 better, so the J call may be wrong. The CDR3 is 16 amino acids. Per the germline V gene, CDR1 is SGHDT and CDR2 is YYEEEE. CDR3 DNA sequence: TGTGCCAGCAGTTCGAGGACAGGGGGCAAGGCCTACGAGCAGTACTTC. It is translated as CASSSRTGGKAYEQYF.

V usage is TRBV10-3 and J usage is TRBJ2-5; 9 positions agree with TRBD1. With the DNA end fitting TRBJ2-7 better, the J assignment may be wrong. This CDR3 comprises 14 residues. Germline V gene sequence: CDR1 ENHRY, CDR2 SYGVKD. CDR3: CAGRGGQGSYEQYF. The CDR3 DNA sequence: TGTGCCGGACGGGGCGGACAGGGGTCCTACGAGCAGTACTTC.

This clone has just a few counts. The chain employs TRBV10-1 and TRBJ1-1; D gene unclear. V was shortened by 7 bases and J by 0 bases, with 9 bases between the two germline ends. CDR1 WNHNN and CDR2 SYGVQD come from the germline V gene (reference sequence). The CDR3 has 13 amino acids. CDR3 DNA sequence: TGCGCCAGCACGAACGACATGAACACTGAAGCTTTCTTT. As protein: CASTNDMNTEAFF.

This chain joins TRBV4-1 and TRBJ1-5, with D unresolved. Trimming pared 4 bases from V and 11 bases from J, leaving 15 bases between. The CDR3 runs to 13 residues. The germline CDR1 and CDR2 sequences are MGHRA and YSYEKL. The CDR3 spells CASSLEKEKAQHF. The CDR3 DNA reads as TGCGCCAGCAGCCTAGAGAAAGAAAAGGCCCAGCATTTT.

V and J are TRBV7-8 and TRBJ1-2; possible D gene TRBD1, 6 bases. This CDR3 is built from 17 residues. V lost 1 base, J lost 3 bases, and 18 bases lay in between. Germline lookup yields CDR1 SGHVS and CDR2 FQNEAQ. The CDR3 DNA is TGTGCCAGCAGCTTAGGGGGGGGCGCGGGCCGTCACTATGGCTACACCTTC. Its translation: CASSLGGGAGRHYGYTF.

This clone occurred a few times. The CDR3 sequence is CASRPPGDSYF. The DNA of the CDR3 is TGTGCCAGCAGACCTCCGGGAGATTCGTACTTC. The chain recombines TRBV2 with TRBJ2-7, with D perhaps matching TRBD2 (6 bases). Germline loops: CDR1 SNHLY, CDR2 FYNNEI. V gave up 6 bases and J gave up 12 bases, with 15 bases separating them. The CDR3 has 11 amino acids.

The chain is built from TRBV5-1 and TRBJ2-2; TRBD1 aligns across 7 bases. J lost 7 bases, V lost 4 bases, and 10 bases had no gene match. Germline V gene lookup returns CDR1 SGHRS and CDR2 YFSETQ. This CDR3 is built from 15 residues. CDR3 in amino acids: CASSIASQGVGELFF. CDR3 in DNA: TGCGCCAGCAGCATCGCAAGTCAGGGGGTCGGGGAGCTGTTTTTT. Drawing the rest from reference TRBV5-1 and TRBJ2-2, the complete variable domain is KAGVTQTPRYLIKTRGQQVTLSCSPISGHRSVSWYQQTPGQGLQFLFEYFSETQRNKGNFPGRFSGRQFSNSRSEMNVSTLELGDSALYLCASSIASQGVGELFFGEGSRLTVL.

Only a few counts were recorded for this clone. This chain uses TRBV2 with TRBJ1-6, with TRBD1 identical over 9 bases. The CDR3 sequence is 17 residues long. V shed 6 bases, J shed 8 bases, and the junction held 14 bases outside the gene matches. Germline CDR1 reads SNHLY; CDR2 reads FYNNEI. CDR3 protein: CASSYFRDRVFDSPLHF. CDR3 nucleotide sequence: TGTGCCAGCAGCTATTTCCGGGACAGGGTATTCGATTCACCCCTCCACTTT.

The chain carries TRBV6-1 and TRBJ1-2; possible D gene TRBD1, 5 bases. Germline assignment: CDR1 MNHNS and CDR2 SASEGT. V gave up 2 bases and J gave up 0 bases, with 16 bases separating them. The CDR3 loop spans 17 amino acids. CDR3 sequence: CASSEKAGYWANYGYTF. The DNA of the CDR3 is TGTGCCAGCAGTGAAAAGGCAGGGTACTGGGCTAACTATGGCTACACCTTC.

This rearrangement joins TRBV25-1 to TRBJ2-2; D ambiguous. Germline V lookup: CDR1 MGHDK, CDR2 SYGVNS. The CDR3 loop spans 18 amino acids. V dropped 5 bases and J dropped 1 base, with 20 bases sitting between them. This chain's CDR3 is CASSNNRVGQLNTGELFF. The CDR3 DNA reads as TGTGCCAGCAGTAACAATAGGGTAGGGCAGCTGAACACCGGGGAGCTGTTTTTT.

In DNA form, the CDR3 reads TGTGCCATCAGTGAGTCGAGTGGTAGCGGTAGGGCCAATGAGCAGTTCTTC. Amino acids: CAISESSGSGRANEQFF. This sequence joins TRBV10-3 and TRBJ2-1; maybe TRBD2 (6 bases). The CDR3 extends over 17 amino acids. V dropped 0 bases and J dropped 6 bases, with 18 bases sitting between them. CDR1 is ENHRY and CDR2 is SYGVKD in the germline V gene.

The rearrangement uses TRBV2 and TRBJ2-5, with TRBD1 matching over 9 bases. J was trimmed by 6 bases and V by 7 bases; bases with no gene match: 6. This CDR3 is built from 13 residues. The V gene's germline CDR1 is SNHLY and CDR2 FYNNEI. CDR3 sequence reads: CASNRDRDQTQYF. The CDR3 nucleotides are TGTGCCAGCAACCGGGACAGGGACCAGACCCAGTACTTC.

As regards this clone: This may come from a read error, since a much larger clone is one base off. This CDR3 is also generated by other DNA sequences in the sample. Here the CDR3 reads CASSLAGGETQYF. In nucleotides, the CDR3 is TGTGCCAGCAGCTTAGCGGGGGGGGAGACCCAGTACTTC. The chain joins TRBV7-9 to TRBJ2-5; 7 positions match TRBD2. This CDR3 contains 13 residues. Germline lookup yields CDR1 SEHNR and CDR2 FQNEAQ (reference sequence). V dropped 0 bases and J dropped 5; count of bases not matched to a gene: 0.

This clone has only a few counts. V usage is TRBV5-4 and J usage is TRBJ1-4; D is undetermined. CDR1 and CDR2 (germline): SGHNT, YYREEE (reference sequence). CDR3 length: 15 residues. V was clipped by 2 bases and J by 4 bases, with 12 bases between them. The CDR3 sequence: CASSFNHGDNEKLFF. DNA for the CDR3: TGTGCCAGCAGCTTTAATCACGGAGATAATGAAAAACTGTTTTTT.

This rearrangement joins TRBV7-6 to TRBJ2-7; 10 nucleotides align to TRBD2. The V and J ends lost 5 bases and 0 bases, in that order; junction bases with no gene match: 7. Germline CDR1 is SGHVS and CDR2 is FNYEAQ. CDR3 length equals 16 residues. CDR3 loop: CASSRRTSGSSYEQYF. The DNA for the CDR3 is TGTGCCAGCAGCCGACGGACTAGCGGAAGCTCCTACGAGCAGTACTTC.

This clone was seen more than once but under ten times. This chain connects TRBV29-1 to TRBJ2-2; 10 bases fit TRBD2. CDR1 and CDR2 (germline): SQVTM, ANQGSEA. The ends lost 6 bases at V and 5 bases at J; junction bases unmatched: 6. The CDR3 extends over 14 amino acids. CDR3 nucleotides: TGCAGCGTCGCTAGCGGGAGAATAACCGGGGAGCTGTTTTTT. Protein product: CSVASGRITGELFF.

For this clone: This may stem from a read error, because a much larger clone lies one nucleotide away. This rearrangement joins TRBV5-5 to TRBJ2-1, with D hard to call. The V and J ends lost 0 bases and 2 bases respectively, with 3 bases between them. The CDR3 covers 13 residues. Germline assignment: CDR1 SGHKS and CDR2 YYEKEE (reference sequence). The CDR3 loop reads CASSLEAYNEQFF. The CDR3 nucleotides are TGTGCCAGCAGCTTGGAGGCCTACAATGAGCAGTTCTTC.

As for this clone: A much larger clonotype is one base distant, so this may be a read error. This CDR3 is also generated by other DNA sequences in the sample. The V gene is TRBV11-2, the J gene TRBJ1-1; D is unclear. Per germline, CDR1 SGHAT and CDR2 FQNNGV. The V and J ends lost 2 bases and 1 base respectively, with 5 bases between them. This CDR3 spans 13 amino acids. The CDR3 is CASSLRENTEAFF. The CDR3 region has the DNA TGTGCCAGCAGCTTACGTGAGAACACTGAAGCTTTCTTT.

As regards this clone: Distinct nucleotide sequences in the sample also encode this CDR3. The chain is built from TRBV11-2 and TRBJ1-1, with unresolved D. V was pared by 4 bases and J by 6 bases, with 12 bases between. CDR1 and CDR2 (germline): SGHAT, FQNNGV. CDR3 length: 13 amino acids. The CDR3 DNA sequence: TGTGCCAGCAGCTCCCAGGCTGGCTCTGAAGCTTTCTTT. This codes for CASSSQAGSEAFF.

V is TRBV5-1 and J is TRBJ1-2, with TRBD1 matching over 7 bases. CDR3 length: 13 amino acids. Germline V gene data show CDR1 as SGHRS and CDR2 as YFSETQ. The trim removed 2 bases at V and 6 bases at J, leaving 4 bases unmatched. CDR3 residues: CASSLTGEHGYTF. For the CDR3, the DNA is TGCGCCAGCAGCTTAACAGGGGAACATGGCTACACCTTC. Supplemented by reference TRBV5-1 and TRBJ1-2, the full variable domain reads KAGVTQTPRYLIKTRGQQVTLSCSPISGHRSVSWYQQTPGQGLQFLFEYFSETQRNKGNFPGRFSGRQFSNSRSEMNVSTLELGDSALYLCASSLTGEHGYTFGSGTRLTVV.

The V call is TRBV27, the J call TRBJ1-4; D is perhaps TRBD1 (6 bases). The CDR3 is 18 residues long. V gave up 5 bases and J gave up 8 bases, with 27 bases separating them. CDR1 and CDR2 from the germline V gene are MNHEY and SMNVEV (reference sequence). CDR3 sequence reads: CASSKRWGAAPNPEKLFF. The CDR3 bases are TGTGCCAGCAGTAAGCGTTGGGGGGCGGCCCCTAACCCAGAAAAACTGTTTTTT.

This clone was seen just once. V usage is TRBV7-3 and J usage is TRBJ2-7; TRBD1 matches at 7 bases. Germline V lookup: CDR1 SGHTA, CDR2 FQGTGA. The J segment lost 0 bases and the V segment lost 9 bases, leaving 11 bases of the junction unmatched. The CDR3 is 15 amino acids. The CDR3 reads CARRTDRALSYEQYF. The CDR3 DNA sequence: TGTGCCAGGAGAACTGACAGGGCCCTCTCCTACGAGCAGTACTTC. Using reference TRBV7-3 and TRBJ2-7 for the parts outside the CDR3, the full variable domain is GAGVSQTPSNKVTEKGKYVELRCDPISGHTALYWYRQSLGQGPEFLIYFQGTGAADDSGLPNDRFFAVRPEGSVSTLKIQRTERGDSAVYLCARRTDRALSYEQYFGPGTRLTVT.

The gene calls are TRBV18 and TRBJ1-1; the D is unclear. With 1 base removed from V and 2 bases from J, the gap between germline ends came to 11 bases. Germline lookup yields CDR1 KGHSH and CDR2 LQKENI. The CDR3 length is 15 residues. The CDR3, as DNA: TGTGCCAGCTCACCACTGGTCGGGTTAAACACTGAAGCTTTCTTT. It is translated as CASSPLVGLNTEAFF.